This TCR beta chain emerged from a study of blood T cell repertoires in COVID-19. Assay: immunoSEQ multiplex PCR; the TCRdb copy retains only in-frame clones and omits some. The table shows under 80,000 clones, with roughly nine tenths occurring only once. Input material: peripheral blood. This clonotype originated in an elderly man in a cohort sampled during active COVID-19.

CDR3 DNA sequence: TGCGCCAGCAGCTTAGGGACAGCTTACAATTCACCCCTCCACTTT. This encodes CASSLGTAYNSPLHF. The gene calls are TRBV5-1 and TRBJ1-6, with 7 bases aligning to TRBD1. Germline assignment: CDR1 SGHRS and CDR2 YFSETQ. V lost 2 bases to trimming and J lost 7 bases; unmatched junction nucleotides: 6. CDR3 length equals 15 residues.